This T cell receptor (beta chain) was captured by sequencing in a study of blood T cell repertoires in COVID-19. Across the study: Sites across the United States, Italy and Spain contributed samples from acute and convalescent COVID-19. Sample material is recorded as cDNA or gDNA derived from T cells, B-cell-depleted T cells, or PBMCs.

Germline CDR1 and CDR2: MNHEY and SVGAGI. This CDR3 contains 15 residues. V trimming: 6 bases; J trimming: 1 base; junction bases outside the gene matches: 6. Original handling: Reference gene primer amplification yielded estimated nucleated cell counts. TCRdb's table, derived via immunoSEQ multiplex PCR, lists solely in-frame clones and lacks some. That table supplies the V and J calls and clone size; D and trimming were determined from the DNA. The sample shows about 150,000 clones, around 83% of them seen only once. The material sequenced was peripheral blood. The sequence came from an older woman with COVID-19, enrolled during active disease. This rearrangement joins TRBV6-5 to TRBJ1-1, with TRBD1 identical over 9 bases. CDR3 bases: TGTGCCAGCAGGCGAGACAGGGGGTGGAACACTGAAGCTTTCTTT. It yields the protein CASRRDRGWNTEAFF.